This TCR beta chain was sequenced in a study of shared clonotypes between healthy human individuals. General observations from the study: With several donors compared, roughly 5% of naive CD4 clonotypes were shared. The low donor count limited represented genetic and exposure-history diversity.

This clone was seen just once. The antigen remains undetermined. Other DNA sequences in the sample encode the same CDR3. For each subset, genomic DNA was distributed in equal portions over several immunoSEQ plates. On sorted subsets, replicate PCRs used roughly 190 ng DNA, or tens of thousands of T cell genomes. Here immunoSEQ multiplex PCR was the method, and the copy in TCRdb shows in-frame clones only, minus some. The repertoire holds some 2,100,000 clones, with more than 90% as singletons. This CDR3 region has 16 residues. Germline V gene sequence: CDR1 MNHNY, CDR2 SVGAGI (reference sequence). The ends were cut back, 0 bases at V and 0 bases at J, with 9 bases in the middle.

This clonotype was sampled from a man aged 18 to 35 in good health. The source material was naive CD4+ T cells sorted from blood. Documented subset: CD45RA+ positively selected. The V call is TRBV6-6, the J call TRBJ1-5, with D possibly being TRBD1 (6 bases). The CDR3 DNA follows: TGTGCCAGCAGTTACTCCAAGGGGGATAGCAATCAGCCCCAGCATTTT. It yields the protein CASSYSKGDSNQPQHF.